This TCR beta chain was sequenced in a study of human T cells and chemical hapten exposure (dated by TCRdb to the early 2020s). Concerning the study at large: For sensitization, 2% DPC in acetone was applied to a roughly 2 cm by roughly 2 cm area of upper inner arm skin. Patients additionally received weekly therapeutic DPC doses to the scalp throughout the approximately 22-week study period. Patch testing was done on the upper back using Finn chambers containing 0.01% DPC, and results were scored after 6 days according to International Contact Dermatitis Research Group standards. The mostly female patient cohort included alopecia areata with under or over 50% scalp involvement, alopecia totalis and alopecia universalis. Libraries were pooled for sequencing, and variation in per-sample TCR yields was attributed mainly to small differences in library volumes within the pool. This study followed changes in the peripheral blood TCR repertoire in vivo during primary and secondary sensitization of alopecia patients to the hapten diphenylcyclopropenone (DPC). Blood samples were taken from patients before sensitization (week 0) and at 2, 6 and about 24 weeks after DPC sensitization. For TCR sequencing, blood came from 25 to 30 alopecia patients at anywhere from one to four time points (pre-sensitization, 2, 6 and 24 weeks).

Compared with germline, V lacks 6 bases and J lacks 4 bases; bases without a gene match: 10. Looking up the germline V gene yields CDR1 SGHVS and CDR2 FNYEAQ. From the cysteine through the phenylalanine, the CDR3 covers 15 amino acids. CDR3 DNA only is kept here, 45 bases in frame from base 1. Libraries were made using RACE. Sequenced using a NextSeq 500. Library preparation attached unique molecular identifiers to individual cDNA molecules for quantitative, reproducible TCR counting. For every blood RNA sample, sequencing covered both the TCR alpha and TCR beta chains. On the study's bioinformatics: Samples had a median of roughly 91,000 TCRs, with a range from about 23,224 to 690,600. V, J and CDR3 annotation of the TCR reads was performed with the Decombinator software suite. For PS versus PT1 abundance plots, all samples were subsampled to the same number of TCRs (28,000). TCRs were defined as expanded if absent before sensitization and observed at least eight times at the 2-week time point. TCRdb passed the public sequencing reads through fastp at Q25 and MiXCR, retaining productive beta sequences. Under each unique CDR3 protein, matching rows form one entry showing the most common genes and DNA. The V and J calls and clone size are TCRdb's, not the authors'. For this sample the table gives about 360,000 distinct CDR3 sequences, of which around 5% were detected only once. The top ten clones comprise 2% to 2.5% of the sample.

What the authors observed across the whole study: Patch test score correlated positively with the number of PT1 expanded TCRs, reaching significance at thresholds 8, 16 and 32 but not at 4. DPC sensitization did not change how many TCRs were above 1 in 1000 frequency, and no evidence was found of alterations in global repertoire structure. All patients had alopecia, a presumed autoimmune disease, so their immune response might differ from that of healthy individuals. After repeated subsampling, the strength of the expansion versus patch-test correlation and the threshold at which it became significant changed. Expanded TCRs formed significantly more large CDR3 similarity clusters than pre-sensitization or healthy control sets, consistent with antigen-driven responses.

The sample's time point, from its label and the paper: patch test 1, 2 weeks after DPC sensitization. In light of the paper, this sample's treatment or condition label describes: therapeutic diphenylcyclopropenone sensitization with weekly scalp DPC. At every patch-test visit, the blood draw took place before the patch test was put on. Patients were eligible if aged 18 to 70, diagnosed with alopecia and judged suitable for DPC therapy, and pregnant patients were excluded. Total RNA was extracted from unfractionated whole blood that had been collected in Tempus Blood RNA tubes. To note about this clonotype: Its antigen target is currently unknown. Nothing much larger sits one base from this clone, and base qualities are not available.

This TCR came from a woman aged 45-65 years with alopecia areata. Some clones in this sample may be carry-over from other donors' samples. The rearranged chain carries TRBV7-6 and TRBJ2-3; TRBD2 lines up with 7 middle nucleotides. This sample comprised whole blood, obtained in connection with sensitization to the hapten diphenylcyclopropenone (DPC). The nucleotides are TGTGCCAGCAGTGGGATTGCGGGAGCGGCAGATACGCAGTATTTT. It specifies CASSGIAGAADTQYF.